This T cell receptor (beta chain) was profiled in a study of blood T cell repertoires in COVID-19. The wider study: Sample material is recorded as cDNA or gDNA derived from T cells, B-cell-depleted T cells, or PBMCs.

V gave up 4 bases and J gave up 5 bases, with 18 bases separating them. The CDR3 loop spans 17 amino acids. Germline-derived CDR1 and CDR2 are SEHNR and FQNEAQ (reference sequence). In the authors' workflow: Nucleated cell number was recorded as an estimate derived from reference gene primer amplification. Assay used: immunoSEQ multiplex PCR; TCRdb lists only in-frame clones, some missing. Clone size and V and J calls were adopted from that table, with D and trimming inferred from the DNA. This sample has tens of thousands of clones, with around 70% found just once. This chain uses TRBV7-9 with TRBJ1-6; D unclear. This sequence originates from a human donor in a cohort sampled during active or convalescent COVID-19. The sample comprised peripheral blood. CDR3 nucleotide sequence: TGTGCCAGCAGCTCTCCCCATACTCCCTTGAATAATTCACCCCTCCACTTT. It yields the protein CASSSPHTPLNNSPLHF.